Following are 32 T cell receptor beta chains from one sample sequenced in a study of blood T cell repertoires in COVID-19. Assay: immunoSEQ multiplex PCR; the TCRdb copy retains only in-frame clones and omits some. The sample carries 95,000 to 110,000 clones, around 92% recorded once. Sequenced material: peripheral blood. Receptors were obtained from a man aged 40-49 years with active or convalescent COVID-19.

The rearrangement links TRBV6-5 to TRBJ1-1; D is uncertain. CDR3 length: 11 residues. Germline CDR1 is MNHEY and CDR2 is SVGAGI. CDR3 residues: CPPGPRSEAFF. The CDR3 region has the DNA TGTCCCCCAGGTCCCCGCTCTGAAGCTTTCTTT.

The rearrangement links TRBV4-3 to TRBJ2-7, with a weak D call TRBD2 (7 bases). This CDR3 contains 19 residues. Germline V gene lookup returns CDR1 LGHNA and CDR2 YSLEER. V shed 0 bases and J shed 1 base, with 22 bases lying between them. This chain's CDR3 is CASSQELGGSGPSSYEQYF. The CDR3 region has the DNA TGCGCCAGCAGCCAAGAACTAGGGGGTAGCGGGCCATCTTCCTACGAGCAGTACTTC.

The chain carries TRBV4-1 and TRBJ2-1; 9 nucleotides align to TRBD1. The germline CDR1 and CDR2 sequences are MGHRA and YSYEKL. J was trimmed by 6 bases and V by 3 bases; bases with no gene match: 6. The CDR3 sequence is 15 residues long. CDR3 sequence reads: CASSHRDREVNEQFF. CDR3 sequence (DNA): TGCGCCAGCAGCCACCGGGACAGGGAGGTCAATGAGCAGTTCTTC.

The rearrangement links TRBV7-9 to TRBJ1-4; 10 bases line up with TRBD1. CDR1 and CDR2 from the germline V gene are SEHNR and FQNEAQ (reference sequence). The CDR3 consists of 19 residues. Unmatched junction bases numbered 13, after V lost 0 bases and J lost 6 bases. CDR3 in DNA: TGTGCCAGCAGCTTAGCCATGGCCGGGACAGGGGCCTTCCATGAAAAACTGTTTTTT. Amino acids: CASSLAMAGTGAFHEKLFF.

V is TRBV5-1 and J is TRBJ2-1, with a possible D match to TRBD2 (5 bases). The germline CDR1 and CDR2 sequences are SGHRS and YFSETQ. CDR3 length: 15 amino acids. V was pared by 7 bases and J by 2 bases, with 16 bases between. The CDR3 DNA reads TGCGCCAGCTCTCAACGGACTCTCCCCTACAATGAGCAGTTCTTC. This translates into CASSQRTLPYNEQFF.

This sequence joins TRBV6-5 and TRBJ2-1; 11 bases line up with TRBD2. Per the germline V gene, CDR1 is MNHEY and CDR2 is SVGAGI. J lost 8 bases, V lost 1 base, and 4 bases had no gene match. The CDR3 covers 15 residues. For the CDR3, the DNA is TGTGCCAGCAGTTACTTAGCGGGAGGGCCGCATGAGCAGTTCTTC. This gives the protein CASSYLAGGPHEQFF.

The J gene is TRBJ1-5, the V gene TRBV24-1; weak D call: TRBD1 (6 bases). CDR1 and CDR2 (germline): KGHDR, SFDVKD. The V end lost 9 bases, the J end lost 0 bases, and 11 bases lay between the germline ends. The length of the CDR3 is 14 residues. The CDR3 DNA is TGTGCCACCTCCAGGGGTTATAGCAATCAGCCCCAGCATTTT. Residues: CATSRGYSNQPQHF.

The sample holds a few counts of this clone. V and J are TRBV27 and TRBJ2-7, with D tentatively TRBD1 (6 bases). The CDR3 runs 13 residues. CDR1 and CDR2 (germline): MNHEY, SMNVEV (reference sequence). The V end lost 3 bases, the J end lost 2 bases, and 8 bases lay between the germline ends. The CDR3 nucleotides read TGTGCCAGCAGTTTCCAGGGGCCCTACGAGCAGTACTTC. Encoded protein: CASSFQGPYEQYF.

The genes are TRBV30 and TRBJ1-2, with TRBD1 identical over 7 bases. The germline CDR1 and CDR2 sequences are GTSNPN and SVGIG (reference sequence). The trim removed 4 bases at V and 10 bases at J, leaving 6 bases unmatched. CDR3 size: 11 residues. CDR3 DNA sequence: TGTGCCTGGAAACCCACAGGGGACTACACCTTC. This translates into CAWKPTGDYTF.

The chain joins TRBV5-4 to TRBJ2-1; 10 nucleotides line up with TRBD1. Trimming at V came to 4 bases and at J to 9 bases, leaving 7 bases not matched to a gene. Germline values: CDR1 SGHNT, CDR2 YYREEE (reference sequence). The CDR3 loop spans 14 amino acids. The CDR3 sequence is CASSRDRGWGEQFF. The CDR3 DNA sequence: TGTGCCAGCAGCCGGGACAGGGGATGGGGTGAGCAGTTCTTC.

The chain links TRBV27 to TRBJ1-4, with D unclear. Germline-derived CDR1 and CDR2 are MNHEY and SMNVEV (reference sequence). The CDR3 is made up of 15 amino acids. V lost 6 bases and J lost 4, with 15 bases in between. The CDR3 loop is CASRSSGGFNEKLFF. CDR3 in DNA: TGTGCCAGCAGGTCCTCTGGAGGGTTTAATGAAAAACTGTTTTTT.

V is TRBV6-2 or TRBV6-3 and J is TRBJ2-7, with 7 nucleotides matching TRBD1. J was trimmed by 7 bases and V by 0 bases; bases with no gene match: 3. This CDR3 comprises 13 residues. Germline loops: CDR1 MNHEY, CDR2 SVGEGT. The CDR3 nucleotides read TGTGCCAGCAGTTACTCGAACAGGGGAGAGCAGTACTTC. It encodes CASSYSNRGEQYF.

The gene calls are TRBV28 and TRBJ2-1; possible D gene TRBD2, 5 bases. The CDR3 length is 17 residues. Trimming pared 3 bases from V and 0 bases from J, leaving 15 bases between. CDR1 is MDHEN and CDR2 is SYDVKM in the germline V gene. CDR3 DNA sequence: TGTGCCAGCAGTTTCCTCAAAGCGGTAAGCTCCTACAATGAGCAGTTCTTC. Amino acid sequence: CASSFLKAVSSYNEQFF.

This clone appeared a few times. CDR3 sequence reads: CASTLGGGGGNQPQHF. For the CDR3, the DNA is TGTGCCAGCACCCTAGGAGGGGGCGGGGGCAATCAGCCCCAGCATTTT. This chain uses TRBV28 with TRBJ1-5; 7 bases are a match to TRBD1. V was pared by 7 bases and J by 2 bases, with 11 bases of the junction left unmatched. The V gene's germline CDR1 is MDHEN and CDR2 SYDVKM. This CDR3 contains 16 residues.

The gene calls are TRBV18 and TRBJ2-2, with D possibly TRBD2 on 6 matching bases. Germline V lookup: CDR1 KGHSH, CDR2 LQKENI. The CDR3 contains 16 residues. V was cut by 0 bases and J by 0 bases, with 8 bases left in between. The CDR3 sequence: CASSPPSGPNTGELFF. The CDR3 DNA reads as TGTGCCAGCTCACCACCGAGCGGGCCGAACACCGGGGAGCTGTTTTTT.

The chain recombines TRBV27 with TRBJ1-6; maybe TRBD1 (6 bases). The CDR3 has 14 residues. Germline lookup yields CDR1 MNHEY and CDR2 SMNVEV (reference sequence). V gave up 6 bases and J gave up 10 bases, with 16 bases separating them. CDR3 DNA sequence: TGTGCCAGCAGAAAGGGGCTGCAGGGGTCACCCCTCCACTTT. Translated, it gives CASRKGLQGSPLHF.

This sequence joins TRBV18 and TRBJ2-2, with a tentative D call TRBD2 (5 bases). The CDR3 extends over 14 amino acids. The germline gives CDR1 KGHSH, CDR2 LQKENI. V was cut by 5 bases and J by 4 bases, with 11 bases left in between. CDR3 coding DNA: TGTGCCAGCTCAAGCCTAGCAGGCACCGGGGAGCTGTTTTTT. This encodes CASSSLAGTGELFF.

The chain carries TRBV14 and TRBJ2-7, with TRBD2 identical over 10 bases. Germline lookup yields CDR1 SGHDN and CDR2 FVKESK. Trimming took 1 base from V and 6 from J; bases not matched to a gene: 6. The CDR3 runs 15 residues. The CDR3 loop reads CASSQGASGRGEQYF. Written as DNA, the CDR3 is TGTGCCAGCAGCCAAGGGGCTAGCGGGAGAGGCGAGCAGTACTTC.

The genes are TRBV7-2 and TRBJ1-3; possible D gene TRBD1, 6 bases. The germline gives CDR1 SGHTA, CDR2 FQGNSA. With 1 base removed from V and 3 bases from J, the gap between germline ends came to 10 bases. The CDR3 spans 15 residues. The chain's CDR3 is CASSLVNRDGNTIYF. The CDR3, as DNA: TGTGCCAGCAGCTTAGTAAACAGGGATGGAAACACCATATATTTT.

The chain joins TRBV4-1 to TRBJ1-4, with 9 bases lining up with TRBD1. With 2 bases clipped from V and 0 bases from J, the junction kept 7 bases outside the gene matches. Germline V CDR1 and CDR2: MGHRA, YSYEKL. The CDR3 contains 18 residues. CDR3 nucleotides: TGCGCCAGCAGCCAACAACAGGGGGCTGGGGCAACTAATGAAAAACTGTTTTTT. Translating it yields CASSQQQGAGATNEKLFF.

In this sample, this clone turned up once. Other DNA variants within this sample encode the same CDR3. The chain uses TRBV5-6 and TRBJ1-1; 7 nucleotides match TRBD1. Germline CDR1 SGHDT, CDR2 YYEEEE. The CDR3 runs 15 residues. The trim removed 0 bases at V and 1 base at J, leaving 3 bases unmatched. CDR3 sequence reads: CASSLGDRENTEAFF. As DNA, the CDR3 is TGTGCCAGCAGCTTGGGGGACAGAGAGAACACTGAAGCTTTCTTT. Variable domain in full (rest from reference TRBV5-6 and TRBJ1-1): DAGVTQSPTHLIKTRGQQVTLRCSPKSGHDTVSWYQQALGQGPQFIFQYYEEEERQRGNFPDRFSGHQFPNYSSELNVNALLLGDSALYLCASSLGDRENTEAFFGQGTRLTVV.

This chain joins TRBV6-5 and TRBJ1-2, with 9 bases lining up with TRBD1. After removal of 2 bases from V and 6 bases from J, the junction contained 4 bases not matched to a gene. In germline, CDR1 is MNHEY, CDR2 SVGAGI. The CDR3 is 14 amino acids. The CDR3 region has the DNA TGTGCCAGCAGTTACGCACAGGGGGCGGATGGCTACACCTTC. This gives the protein CASSYAQGADGYTF.

The chain joins TRBV5-1 to TRBJ2-2; TRBD1 agrees at 8 bases. The CDR3 consists of 15 residues. Germline CDR1 and CDR2: SGHRS and YFSETQ. V shed 0 bases and J 6 bases; nucleotides not matched to a gene: 4. The CDR3 sequence: CASSLGAGGPGELFF. The CDR3, as DNA: TGCGCCAGCAGCTTGGGGGCAGGGGGCCCCGGGGAGCTGTTTTTT. Full variable domain (missing parts from reference TRBV5-1 and TRBJ2-2): KAGVTQTPRYLIKTRGQQVTLSCSPISGHRSVSWYQQTPGQGLQFLFEYFSETQRNKGNFPGRFSGRQFSNSRSEMNVSTLELGDSALYLCASSLGAGGPGELFFGEGSRLTVL.

A few counts support this clone. The V call is TRBV30, the J call TRBJ2-7, with 12 bases fitting TRBD1. Germline V gene sequence: CDR1 GTSNPN, CDR2 SVGIG (reference sequence). Trimming cost V 3 bases and J 9 bases; bases outside gene matches: 12. This CDR3 is 15 amino acids long. The CDR3 DNA reads as TGTGCCTGGAGATACCGGGACAGGGGGCAGACGGGGCAGTACTTC. It codes for CAWRYRDRGQTGQYF.

The V and J genes are TRBV6-5 and TRBJ2-3, with TRBD1 as a possible D gene (6 bases). The V gene lost 7 bases and the J gene lost 2 bases, with 13 bases spanning the gap. The CDR3 sequence is 14 residues long. Germline-derived CDR1 and CDR2 are MNHEY and SVGAGI. The CDR3 is CASKWTAYTDTQYF. CDR3 DNA sequence: TGTGCCAGCAAGTGGACAGCCTACACAGATACGCAGTATTTT.

The chain employs TRBV10-1 and TRBJ2-7; D is perhaps TRBD2 (5 bases). The CDR3 has 13 residues. From germline, CDR1 is WNHNN and CDR2 SYGVQD (reference sequence). Trimming removed 3 bases from V and 1 base from J, with 7 bases in between. This CDR3 is CASSDRDSYEQYF. CDR3 bases: TGCGCCAGCAGTGATCGGGATTCCTACGAGCAGTACTTC.

V usage is TRBV5-5 and J usage is TRBJ1-1; no definite D call. V lost 1 base and J 0 bases, leaving 4 bases between the germline ends. The CDR3 totals 13 residues. Germline CDR1 and CDR2: SGHKS and YYEKEE (reference sequence). The CDR3 sequence: CASSLLMNTEAFF. The DNA for the CDR3 is TGTGCCAGCAGCTTGTTAATGAACACTGAAGCTTTCTTT. The full variable domain, with the rest looked up from reference TRBV5-5 and TRBJ1-1, is DAGVTQSPTHLIKTRGQQVTLRCSPISGHKSVSWYQQVLGQGPQFIFQYYEKEERGRGNFPDRFSARQFPNYSSELNVNALLLGDSALYLCASSLLMNTEAFFGQGTRLTVV.

This clone has only a few counts. V gene TRBV11-2 combines with J gene TRBJ1-4; 8 nucleotides match TRBD1. V shed 0 bases and J 6 bases; nucleotides not matched to a gene: 6. Germline loops: CDR1 SGHAT, CDR2 FQNNGV. The CDR3 contains 16 residues. The CDR3 region has the DNA TGTGCCAGCAGCTTAGATTTGGGGACAGGCGATGAAAAACTGTTTTTT. As protein: CASSLDLGTGDEKLFF.

The CDR3 sequence is CATRALAATKGEQFF. CDR3 coding DNA: TGTGCCACCCGAGCCCTAGCGGCCACAAAAGGTGAGCAGTTCTTC. The chain employs TRBV2 and TRBJ2-1; 7 bases align to TRBD2. The CDR3 loop spans 15 amino acids. Germline assignment: CDR1 SNHLY and CDR2 FYNNEI. The V gene end was trimmed by 10 bases and the J gene end by 9 bases; junction bases not matched to a gene: 18.

V is TRBV6-5 and J is TRBJ2-1; 13 nucleotides match TRBD2. Germline CDR1 MNHEY, CDR2 SVGAGI. The junction had 8 bases not matched to a gene; V was cut back by 5 bases and J by 10 bases. This CDR3 has 15 residues. CDR3 DNA sequence: TGTGCCAGCAGTCGCGGGACTAGCGGGGAACACGAGCAGTTCTTC. Residues: CASSRGTSGEHEQFF.

The chain combines TRBV12-5 with TRBJ1-1, with a tentative D call TRBD1 (5 bases). V lost 3 bases, J lost 8 bases, and 7 bases lay in between. Germline CDR1 LGHNT, CDR2 FRNRAP. The CDR3 is 11 residues long. CDR3: CASGFGAEAFF. CDR3 nucleotides: TGTGCTAGTGGTTTTGGGGCAGAAGCTTTCTTT.

The genes are TRBV28 and TRBJ2-7; TRBD1 matches at 10 bases. In germline, CDR1 is MDHEN, CDR2 SYDVKM. This CDR3 has 12 residues. The trim removed 1 base at V and 12 bases at J, leaving 3 bases unmatched. CDR3: CASSLSWTGGYF. The CDR3 bases are TGTGCCAGCAGTTTATCCTGGACAGGGGGGTACTTC.